What follows describes a single T cell receptor (beta chain). As yet, its antigen is unknown. These data belong to a study of regulatory T cells in long-lasting Graves disease. Study-wide results and caveats: Repertoires from persistent disease leaned toward TRBV28, TRBJ1-2 and TRBJ2-5. Persistent patients shared more public clonotypes (around 3,000) than new patients (roughly 970).

Noted time point: persistent/refractory GD, antithyroid drugs over 5 years with positive TRAb. After RNA was extracted from PBMCs, the TCR library was made from it. Combining iRepertoire HTBI primers with Arm-PCR of CDR3 regions, the authors built TCR beta libraries. TCRdb re-called the multiplex PCR reads through MiXCR, storing one row per CDR3 protein. Of 430,000 or so distinct CDR3 sequences listed, about 21% are singletons. CDR1 and CDR2 (germline): GTSNPN, SVGIG (reference sequence). There are 14 residues in the CDR3. Trimming pared 1 base from V and 3 bases from J, leaving 13 bases between. The rearrangement joins TRBV30 to TRBJ2-7, with D unclear. The sequence was collected from a female donor with Graves disease. Sequences were derived from peripheral blood mononuclear cells (PBMCs), sampled when the disease was refractory, from a patient treated with antithyroid drugs. The CDR3 sequence is CAWSEDGKVYEQYF. The CDR3 nucleotides read TGTGCCTGGAGTGAGGACGGCAAGGTCTACGAGCAGTACTTC.